This TCR beta chain is drawn from a study of T cells in Graves' hyperthyroidism and ophthalmopathy. General study points: Ophthalmopathy, which appeared later, was predicted by the model a median 6.5 months before onset. Stable hyperthyroidism and ophthalmopathy were separated using 13 V-J signatures.

Template material for amplifying TCR beta CDR3 regions consisted of RNA transcripts. First-round RT-PCR of the TCR CDR3 relied on the HTBI primer set. TCRdb re-called the multiplex PCR reads through MiXCR, storing one row per CDR3 protein. This sample has approximately 640,000 distinct CDR3 sequences, with 15% to 20% found just once. The germline V and J ends were trimmed by 1 base and 4 bases, with 8 bases remaining between them. This CDR3 has 15 residues. Germline CDR1 is MDHEN and CDR2 is SYDVKM. This clonotype was detected ten times or more. Its antigen is unknown. The chain carries TRBV28 and TRBJ2-6; the D is unclear. What was sequenced was blood. The receptor comes from a man between 45 and 60 years old with Graves' hyperthyroidism. The CDR3: CASSLSGLGANVLTF. The DNA for the CDR3 is TGTGCCAGCAGTTTATCCGGTTTGGGGGCCAACGTCCTGACTTTC.